This T cell receptor (beta chain) originates from a study of PD-L1 blockade in urothelial cancer. Overall study context: Researchers looked at the blood 3 weeks (second dose) and 6 weeks after treatment began.

Time point specified: pretreatment peripheral blood. V shed 1 base and J shed 1 base, with 11 bases lying between them. The germline gives CDR1 SGHNT, CDR2 YENEEA. The CDR3 is 16 residues long. Using immunoSEQ multiplex PCR, the repertoire was profiled, and TCRdb retains in-frame clones only, with some absent. The table shows some 56,000 clones, with about 80% occurring only once. The origin of this receptor is a man in his fifties with urothelial cancer. The sample was PBMCs, taken around atezolizumab (anti-PD-L1) treatment. The chain recombines TRBV11-3 with TRBJ2-4; maybe TRBD1 (6 bases). The CDR3 region is CASSLGLGAAKNIQYF. CDR3 bases: TGTGCCAGCAGCTTAGGCCTGGGGGCCGCCAAAAACATTCAGTACTTC.